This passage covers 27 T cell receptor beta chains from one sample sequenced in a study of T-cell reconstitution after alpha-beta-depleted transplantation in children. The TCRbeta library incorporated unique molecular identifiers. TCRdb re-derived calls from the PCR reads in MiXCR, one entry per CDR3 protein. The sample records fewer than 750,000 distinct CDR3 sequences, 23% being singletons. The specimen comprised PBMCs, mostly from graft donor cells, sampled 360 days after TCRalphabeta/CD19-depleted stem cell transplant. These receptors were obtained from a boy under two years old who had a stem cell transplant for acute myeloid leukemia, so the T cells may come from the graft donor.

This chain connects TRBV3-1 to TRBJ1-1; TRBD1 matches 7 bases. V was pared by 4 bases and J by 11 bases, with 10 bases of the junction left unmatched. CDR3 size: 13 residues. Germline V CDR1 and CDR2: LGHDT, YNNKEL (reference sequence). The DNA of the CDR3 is TGTGCCAGCAGCCCAGGGGGAGATGCGGGGGCTTTCTTT. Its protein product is CASSPGGDAGAFF.

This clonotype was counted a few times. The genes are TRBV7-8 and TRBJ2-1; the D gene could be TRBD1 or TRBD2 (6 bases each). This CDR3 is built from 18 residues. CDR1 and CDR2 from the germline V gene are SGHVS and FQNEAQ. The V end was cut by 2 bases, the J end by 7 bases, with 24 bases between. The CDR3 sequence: CASSLRPNRGGGSNEQFF. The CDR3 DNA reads TGTGCCAGCAGCTTACGGCCCAATCGAGGGGGAGGCTCGAATGAGCAGTTCTTC.

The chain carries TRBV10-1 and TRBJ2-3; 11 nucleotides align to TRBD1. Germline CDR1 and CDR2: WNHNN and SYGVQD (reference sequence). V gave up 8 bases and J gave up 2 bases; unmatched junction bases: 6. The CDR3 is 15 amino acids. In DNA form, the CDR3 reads TGCGCCAGCCGAGGGACAGGGGGGGCCACAGATACGCAGTATTTT. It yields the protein CASRGTGGATDTQYF.

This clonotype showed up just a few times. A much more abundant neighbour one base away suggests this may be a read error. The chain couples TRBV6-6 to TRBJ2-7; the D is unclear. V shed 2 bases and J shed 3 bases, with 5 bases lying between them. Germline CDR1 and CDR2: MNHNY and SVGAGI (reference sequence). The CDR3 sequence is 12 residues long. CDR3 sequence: CASSYNGYEQYF. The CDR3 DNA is TGTGCCAGCAGTTACAATGGCTACGAGCAGTACTTC.

Written as DNA, the CDR3 is TGCAGTGCTAGAGATTGGGGACAGAGGAACACTGAAGCTTTCTTT. This gives the protein CSARDWGQRNTEAFF. The chain has TRBV20-1 and TRBJ1-1; 7 bases match TRBD1. The CDR3 length is 15 residues. Germline V lookup: CDR1 DFQATT, CDR2 SNEGSKA (reference sequence). After removal of 0 bases from V and 1 base from J, the junction contained 5 bases not matched to a gene.

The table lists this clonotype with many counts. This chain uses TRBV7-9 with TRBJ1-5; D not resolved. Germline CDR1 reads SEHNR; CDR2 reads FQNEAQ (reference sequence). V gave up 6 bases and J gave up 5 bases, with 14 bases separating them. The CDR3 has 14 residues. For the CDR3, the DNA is TGTGCCAGCAGTCGTCTCTATGGGGATCAGCCCCAGCATTTT. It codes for CASSRLYGDQPQHF. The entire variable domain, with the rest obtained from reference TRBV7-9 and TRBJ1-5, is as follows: DTGVSQNPRHKITKRGQNVTFRCDPISEHNRLYWYRQTLGQGPEFLTYFQNEAQLEKSRLLSDRFSAERPKGSFSTLEIQRTEQGDSAMYLCASSRLYGDQPQHFGDGTRLSIL.

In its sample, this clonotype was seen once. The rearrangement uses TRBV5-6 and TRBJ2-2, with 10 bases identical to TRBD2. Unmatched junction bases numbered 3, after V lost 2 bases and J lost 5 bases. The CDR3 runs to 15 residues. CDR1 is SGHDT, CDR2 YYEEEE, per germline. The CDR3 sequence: CASSFETSGTGELFF. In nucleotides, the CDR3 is TGTGCCAGCAGCTTTGAGACTAGCGGGACCGGGGAGCTGTTTTTT.

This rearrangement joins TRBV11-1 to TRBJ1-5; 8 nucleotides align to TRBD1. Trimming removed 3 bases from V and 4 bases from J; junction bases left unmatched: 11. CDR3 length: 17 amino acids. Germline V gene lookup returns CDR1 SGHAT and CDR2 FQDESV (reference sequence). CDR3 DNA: TGTGCCAGCAGCTTTGTAGTGGACAGGGAAGGAAATCAGCCCCAGCATTTT. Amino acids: CASSFVVDREGNQPQHF.

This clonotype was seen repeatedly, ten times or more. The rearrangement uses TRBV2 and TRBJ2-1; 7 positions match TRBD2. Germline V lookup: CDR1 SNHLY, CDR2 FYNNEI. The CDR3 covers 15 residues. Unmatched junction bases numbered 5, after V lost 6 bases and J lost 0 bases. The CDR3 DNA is TGTGCCAGCAGCGCGACTAGCATCTCCTACAATGAGCAGTTCTTC. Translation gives CASSATSISYNEQFF. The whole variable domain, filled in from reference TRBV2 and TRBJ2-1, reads EPEVTQTPSHQVTQMGQEVILRCVPISNHLYFYWYRQILGQKVEFLVSFYNNEISEKSEIFDDQFSVERPDGSNFTLKIRSTKLEDSAMYFCASSATSISYNEQFFGPGTRLTVL.

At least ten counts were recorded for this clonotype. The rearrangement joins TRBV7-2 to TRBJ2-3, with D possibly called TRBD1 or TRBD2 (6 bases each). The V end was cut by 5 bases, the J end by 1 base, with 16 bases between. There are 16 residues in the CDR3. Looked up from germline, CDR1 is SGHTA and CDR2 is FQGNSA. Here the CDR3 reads CASSPRRAGGTDTQYF. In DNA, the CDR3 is TGTGCCAGCAGCCCCCGGAGGGCAGGGGGCACAGATACGCAGTATTTT.

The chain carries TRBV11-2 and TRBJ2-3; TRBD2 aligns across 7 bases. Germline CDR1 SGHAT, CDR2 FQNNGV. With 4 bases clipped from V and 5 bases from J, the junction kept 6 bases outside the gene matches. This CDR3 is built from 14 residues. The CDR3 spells CASSSRGVRDTQYF. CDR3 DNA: TGTGCCAGCAGCTCCCGGGGGGTGAGAGATACGCAGTATTTT.

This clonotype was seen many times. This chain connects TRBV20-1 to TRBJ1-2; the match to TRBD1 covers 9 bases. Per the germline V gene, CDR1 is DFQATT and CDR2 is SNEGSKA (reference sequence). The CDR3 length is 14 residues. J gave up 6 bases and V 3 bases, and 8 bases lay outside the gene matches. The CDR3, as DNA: TGCAGTGCTAGCAGGGACAGGGAGTCGGATGGCTACACCTTC. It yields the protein CSASRDRESDGYTF.

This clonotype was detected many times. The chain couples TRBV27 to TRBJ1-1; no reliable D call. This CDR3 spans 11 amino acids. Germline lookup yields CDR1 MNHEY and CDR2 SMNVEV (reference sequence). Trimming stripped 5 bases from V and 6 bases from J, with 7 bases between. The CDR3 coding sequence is TGTGCCAGCAGTGGGCAGTCTGAAGCTTTCTTT. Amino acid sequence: CASSGQSEAFF.

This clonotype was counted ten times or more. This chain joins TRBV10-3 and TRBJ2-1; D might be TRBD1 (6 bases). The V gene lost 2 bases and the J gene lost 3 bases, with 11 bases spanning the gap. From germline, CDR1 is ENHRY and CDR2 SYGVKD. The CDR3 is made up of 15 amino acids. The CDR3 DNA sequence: TGTGCCATCAGTGAGGGGTACAGGGACTACAATGAGCAGTTCTTC. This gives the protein CAISEGYRDYNEQFF.

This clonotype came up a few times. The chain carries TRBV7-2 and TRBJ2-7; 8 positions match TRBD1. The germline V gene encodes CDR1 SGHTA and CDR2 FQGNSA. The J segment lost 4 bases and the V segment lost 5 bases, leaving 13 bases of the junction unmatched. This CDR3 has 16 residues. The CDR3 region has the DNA TGTGCCAGCAGCCTAACCTCTTTGGGACAGGAGTACGAGCAGTACTTC. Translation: CASSLTSLGQEYEQYF.

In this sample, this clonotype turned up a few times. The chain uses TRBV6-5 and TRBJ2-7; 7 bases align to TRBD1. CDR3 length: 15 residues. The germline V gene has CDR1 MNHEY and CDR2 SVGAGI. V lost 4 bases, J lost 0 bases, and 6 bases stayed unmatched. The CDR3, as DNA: TGTGCCAGCAGTTTCGAGGGACAGCGCTCCTACGAGCAGTACTTC. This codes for CASSFEGQRSYEQYF.

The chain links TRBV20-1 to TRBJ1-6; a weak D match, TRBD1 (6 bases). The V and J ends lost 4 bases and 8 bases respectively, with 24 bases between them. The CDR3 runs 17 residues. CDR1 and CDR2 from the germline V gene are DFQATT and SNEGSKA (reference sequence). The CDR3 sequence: CSAIITGRLAPYSPLHF. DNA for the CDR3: TGCAGTGCTATCATAACAGGGAGGTTGGCCCCCTATTCACCCCTCCACTTT.

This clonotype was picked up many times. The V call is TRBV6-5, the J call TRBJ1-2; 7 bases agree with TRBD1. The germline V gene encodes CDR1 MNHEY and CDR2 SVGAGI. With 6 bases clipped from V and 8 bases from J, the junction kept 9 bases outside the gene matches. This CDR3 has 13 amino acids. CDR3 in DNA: TGTGCCAGCAGACTCGACAGGGTAGAAGGCTACACCTTC. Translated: CASRLDRVEGYTF.

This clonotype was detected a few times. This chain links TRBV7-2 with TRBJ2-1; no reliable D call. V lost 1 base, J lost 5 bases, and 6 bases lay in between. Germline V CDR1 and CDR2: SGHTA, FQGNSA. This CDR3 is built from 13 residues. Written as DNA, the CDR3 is TGTGCCAGCAGCTTAGGCCTACACAATGAGCAGTTCTTC. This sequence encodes CASSLGLHNEQFF. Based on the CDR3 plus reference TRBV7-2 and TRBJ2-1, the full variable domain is GAGVSQSPSNKVTEKGKDVELRCDPISGHTALYWYRQSLGQGLEFLIYFQGNSAPDKSGLPSDRFSAERTGGSVSTLTIQRTQQEDSAVYLCASSLGLHNEQFFGPGTRLTVL.

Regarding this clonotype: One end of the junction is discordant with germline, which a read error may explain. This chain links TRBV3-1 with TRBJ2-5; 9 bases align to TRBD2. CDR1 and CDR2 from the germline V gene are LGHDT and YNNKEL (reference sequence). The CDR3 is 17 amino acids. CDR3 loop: CACSPGVLAGIKETQYF. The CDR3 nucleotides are TGTGCCTGCAGCCCGGGAGTACTAGCGGGCATAAAAGAGACCCAGTACTTC.

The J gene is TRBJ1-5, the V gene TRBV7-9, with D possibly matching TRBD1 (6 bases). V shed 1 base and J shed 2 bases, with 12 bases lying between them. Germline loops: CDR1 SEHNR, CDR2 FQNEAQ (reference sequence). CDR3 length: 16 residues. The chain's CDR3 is CASSLDGGLGNQPQHF. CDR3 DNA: TGTGCCAGCAGCTTAGATGGGGGGCTCGGCAATCAGCCCCAGCATTTT.

The CDR3: CASSLVGPTDTQYF. The CDR3, as DNA: TGTGCCAGCAGCTTAGTGGGCCCCACAGATACGCAGTATTTT. This chain links TRBV11-2 with TRBJ2-3; no firm D call. The CDR3 covers 14 residues. Germline V lookup: CDR1 SGHAT, CDR2 FQNNGV. V dropped 1 base and J dropped 2 bases, with 7 bases sitting between them. Based on the CDR3 plus reference TRBV11-2 and TRBJ2-3, the full variable domain is EAGVAQSPRYKIIEKRQSVAFWCNPISGHATLYWYQQILGQGPKLLIQFQNNGVVDDSQLPKDRFSAERLKGVDSTLKIQPAKLEDSAVYLCASSLVGPTDTQYFGPGTRLTVL.

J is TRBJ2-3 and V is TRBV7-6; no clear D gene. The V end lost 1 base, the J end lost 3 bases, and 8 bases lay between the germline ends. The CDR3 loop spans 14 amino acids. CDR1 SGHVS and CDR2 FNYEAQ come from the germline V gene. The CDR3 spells CASSLVSVTDTQYF. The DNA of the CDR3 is TGTGCCAGCAGCTTAGTGTCTGTGACAGATACGCAGTATTTT.

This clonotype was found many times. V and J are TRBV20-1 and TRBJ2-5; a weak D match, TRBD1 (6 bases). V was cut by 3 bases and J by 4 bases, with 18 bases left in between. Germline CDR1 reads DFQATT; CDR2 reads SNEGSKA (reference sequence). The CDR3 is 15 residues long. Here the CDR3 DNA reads TGCAGTGCTAGGTGGGTCGGGGACATTTCAGAGACCCAGTACTTC. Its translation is CSARWVGDISETQYF.

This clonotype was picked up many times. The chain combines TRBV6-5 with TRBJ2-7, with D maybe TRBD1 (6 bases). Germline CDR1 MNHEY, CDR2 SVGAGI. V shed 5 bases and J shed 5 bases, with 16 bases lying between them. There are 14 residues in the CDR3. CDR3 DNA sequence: TGTGCCAGCAGTCCATCCGGGACAATGAACGAGCAGTACTTC. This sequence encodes CASSPSGTMNEQYF.

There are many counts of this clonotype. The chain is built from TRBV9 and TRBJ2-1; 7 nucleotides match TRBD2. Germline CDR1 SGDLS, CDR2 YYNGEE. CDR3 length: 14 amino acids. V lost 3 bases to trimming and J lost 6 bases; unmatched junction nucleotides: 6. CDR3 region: CASSARRGSNEQFF. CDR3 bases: TGTGCCAGCAGCGCCCGGCGGGGGTCCAATGAGCAGTTCTTC.

The CDR3 protein is CSAGATSPSLTDTQYF. The CDR3 DNA is TGCAGTGCGGGGGCGACTAGCCCCTCCCTCACAGATACGCAGTATTTT. The chain has TRBV20-1 and TRBJ2-3, with D possibly TRBD2 on 7 matching bases. The CDR3 length is 16 residues. Germline CDR1 is DFQATT and CDR2 is SNEGSKA (reference sequence). The V and J ends lost 6 bases and 2 bases respectively, with 21 bases between them.